The TCR beta chain described here comes from a study of blood T cell repertoires in COVID-19. As for the study in general: Specimens from acute and convalescent COVID-19 originated in the United States, Italy and Spain. T cells, B-cell-depleted T cells, or PBMCs supplied cDNA or gDNA.

The CDR3 is 12 residues long. With 4 bases removed from V and 5 bases from J, the gap between germline ends came to 9 bases. Germline lookup yields CDR1 KGHSH and CDR2 LQKENI. Study processing details: Using reference gene primer amplification, nucleated cell counts were estimated. TCRdb's table, derived via immunoSEQ multiplex PCR, lists solely in-frame clones and lacks some. That table gives V, J and clone size, and the DNA gave D and trimming. The table lists around 140,000 clones, roughly 84% of them singletons. Sequenced material: peripheral blood. The chain recombines TRBV18 with TRBJ2-7; no firm D call. The TCR was taken from a man in his thirties or forties with COVID-19, enrolled during active disease. CDR3 nucleotide sequence: TGTGCCAGCTCACTACTGCAGGACGAGCAGTACTTC. Residues: CASSLLQDEQYF. Based on the CDR3 plus reference TRBV18 and TRBJ2-7, the full variable domain is NAGVMQNPRHLVRRRGQEARLRCSPMKGHSHVYWYRQLPEEGLKFMVYLQKENIIDESGMPKERFSAEFPKEGPSILRIQQVVRGDSAAYFCASSLLQDEQYFGPGTRLTVT.